Listed below are T cell receptor beta chains from one sample, sequenced in a study of blood T cell repertoires in COVID-19. The method was immunoSEQ multiplex PCR; TCRdb's version includes in-frame clones alone and lacks a portion of them. The sample consists of more than 60,000 clones, roughly 89% of them appearing once. What was sequenced was peripheral blood. Source of these receptors: a man between 45 and 60 years old with acute or convalescent COVID-19. The CDR3 runs from the conserved cysteine through the conserved F or W. Fields, in order: D gene, clone size, J gene, V gene, CDR3 protein, CDR3 DNA. A D gene is named only where the DNA matches it firmly. Size is omitted from some rows. Given values are once, few, many or a class for expanded clones.

.	.	TRBJ2-3	TRBV6-4	CASSDSYAMPDTQYF	TGTGCCAGCAGTGACTCGTATGCGATGCCAGATACGCAGTATTTT
.	.	TRBJ1-1	TRBV6-6	CASSYTGHTEAFF	TGTGCCAGCAGTTATACAGGCCACACTGAAGCTTTCTTT
.	.	TRBJ1-1	TRBV6-5	CASSYVPGGEAFF	TGTGCCAGCAGTTACGTCCCCGGGGGGGAAGCTTTCTTT
.	.	TRBJ2-1	TRBV5-3	CARSLRGTSYNEQFF	TGTGCCAGAAGCCTCCGCGGGACTTCCTACAATGAGCAGTTCTTC
TRBD1	.	TRBJ1-4	TRBV7-9	CASSLGDRGLNERLFF	TGTGCCAGCAGCTTAGGGGACAGGGGCCTTAATGAAAGACTGTTTTTT
TRBD2	.	TRBJ2-1	TRBV4-2	CASSHREGTSGSRVGYNEQFF	TGTGCCAGCAGCCACCGGGAGGGGACTAGCGGGAGTAGAGTAGGCTACAATGAGCAGTTCTTC
TRBD2	.	TRBJ2-1	TRBV9	CASSSSGTVSNEQFF	TGTGCCAGCAGCTCCAGCGGGACGGTCTCCAATGAGCAGTTCTTC
.	.	TRBJ1-5	TRBV2	CASSDGGVSNQPQHF	TGTGCCAGCAGTGACGGGGGGGTTAGCAATCAGCCCCAGCATTTT
TRBD1	.	TRBJ2-7	TRBV2	CASSEALQGVSYEQYF	TGTGCCAGCAGTGAAGCACTACAGGGGGTAAGCTACGAGCAGTACTTC
.	few	TRBJ1-2	TRBV9	CASSVAPGEPYGYTF	TGTGCCAGCAGCGTAGCTCCCGGGGAGCCCTATGGCTACACCTTC
.	.	TRBJ1-4	TRBV12-3/TRBV12-4	CASSLQGSKLFF	TGTGCCAGCAGTTTACAGGGGTCAAAACTGTTTTTT
.	.	TRBJ1-6	TRBV5-1	CASSLLDSYNSPLHF	TGCGCCAGCAGCTTGCTGGACAGTTATAATTCACCCCTCCACTTT
.	once	TRBJ1-1	TRBV28	CASSPGGPIVLEAFF	TGTGCCAGCAGTCCGGGGGGCCCAATAGTTTTGGAGGCTTTCTTT
TRBD2	.	TRBJ2-5	TRBV5-4	CASSRGLAGGETQYF	TGTGCCAGCAGCCGGGGACTAGCGGGAGGAGAGACCCAGTACTTC
TRBD1	.	TRBJ1-5	TRBV11-2	CASSVTGGGQPQHF	TGTGCCAGCAGCGTCACAGGGGGGGGTCAGCCCCAGCATTTT
.	.	TRBJ1-1	TRBV2	CASNQGGYTEAFF	TGTGCCAGCAATCAAGGGGGTTACACTGAAGCTTTCTTT
TRBD2	.	TRBJ2-1	TRBV10-1	CASSENPPGGTSGNNEQFF	TGCGCCAGCAGTGAAAACCCGCCGGGGGGGACTAGCGGGAACAATGAGCAGTTCTTC
.	.	TRBJ2-2	TRBV9	CASRDRNTGELFF	TGTGCCAGCAGAGACAGGAACACCGGGGAGCTGTTTTTT
TRBD1	.	TRBJ2-3	TRBV15	CATSWDRETDTQYF	TGTGCCACCAGCTGGGACAGGGAAACAGATACGCAGTATTTT
TRBD1	.	TRBJ2-5	TRBV30	CALGQEETQYF	TGTGCCTTGGGACAGGAAGAGACCCAGTACTTC
.	.	TRBJ2-7	TRBV12-5	CASGLQSTYEQYF	TGTGCTAGTGGTTTGCAGTCCACGTACGAGCAGTACTTC
.	.	TRBJ2-2	TRBV5-6	CASSLGGVLGDTGELFF	TGTGCCAGCAGCCTTGGCGGGGTCCTCGGAGACACCGGGGAGCTGTTTTTT
.	.	TRBJ1-2	TRBV6-5	CASIGQNYGYTF	TGTGCCAGCATAGGACAGAACTATGGCTACACCTTC
.	.	TRBJ2-3	TRBV15	CATSRDEGFSDTQYF	TGTGCCACCAGCAGAGATGAGGGTTTCTCAGATACGCAGTATTTT
TRBD1	.	TRBJ1-2	TRBV19	CASSIVPRARGDYGYTF	TGTGCCAGTAGTATAGTCCCCCGGGCCAGGGGGGACTATGGCTACACCTTC
.	few	TRBJ1-1	TRBV2	CASLANTEAFF	TGTGCCAGCCTAGCGAACACTGAAGCTTTCTTT